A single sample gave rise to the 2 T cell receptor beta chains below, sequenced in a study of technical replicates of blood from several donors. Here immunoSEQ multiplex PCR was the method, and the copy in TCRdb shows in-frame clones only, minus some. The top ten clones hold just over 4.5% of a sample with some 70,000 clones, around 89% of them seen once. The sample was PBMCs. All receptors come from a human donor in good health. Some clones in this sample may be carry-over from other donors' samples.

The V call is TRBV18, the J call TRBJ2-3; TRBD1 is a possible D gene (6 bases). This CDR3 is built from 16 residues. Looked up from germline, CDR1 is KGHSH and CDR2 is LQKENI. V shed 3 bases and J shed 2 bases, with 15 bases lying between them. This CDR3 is CASSPGTGSFTDTQYF. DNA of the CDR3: TGTGCCAGCTCACCGGGAACAGGGTCTTTCACAGATACGCAGTATTTT.

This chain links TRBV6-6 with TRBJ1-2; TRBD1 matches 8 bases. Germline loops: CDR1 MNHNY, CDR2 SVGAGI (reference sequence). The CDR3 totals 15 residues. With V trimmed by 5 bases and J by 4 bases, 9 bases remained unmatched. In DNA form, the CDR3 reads TGTGCCAGCAGTCCCCCCGGGACAGGAACCTATGGCTACACCTTC. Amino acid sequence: CASSPPGTGTYGYTF.